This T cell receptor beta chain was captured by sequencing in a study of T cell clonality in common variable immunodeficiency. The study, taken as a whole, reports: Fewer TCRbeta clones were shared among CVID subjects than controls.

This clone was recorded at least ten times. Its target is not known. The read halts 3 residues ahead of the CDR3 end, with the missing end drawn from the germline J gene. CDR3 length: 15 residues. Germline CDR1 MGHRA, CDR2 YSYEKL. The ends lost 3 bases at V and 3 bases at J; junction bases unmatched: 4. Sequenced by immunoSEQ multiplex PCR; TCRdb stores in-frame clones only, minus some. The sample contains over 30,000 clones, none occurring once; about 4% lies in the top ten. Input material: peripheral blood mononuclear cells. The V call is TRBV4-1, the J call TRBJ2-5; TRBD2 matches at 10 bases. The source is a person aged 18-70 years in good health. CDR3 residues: CASSHEAGGEETQYF. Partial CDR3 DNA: TGCGCCAGCAGCCATGAAGCGGGGGGGGAAGAGACC.